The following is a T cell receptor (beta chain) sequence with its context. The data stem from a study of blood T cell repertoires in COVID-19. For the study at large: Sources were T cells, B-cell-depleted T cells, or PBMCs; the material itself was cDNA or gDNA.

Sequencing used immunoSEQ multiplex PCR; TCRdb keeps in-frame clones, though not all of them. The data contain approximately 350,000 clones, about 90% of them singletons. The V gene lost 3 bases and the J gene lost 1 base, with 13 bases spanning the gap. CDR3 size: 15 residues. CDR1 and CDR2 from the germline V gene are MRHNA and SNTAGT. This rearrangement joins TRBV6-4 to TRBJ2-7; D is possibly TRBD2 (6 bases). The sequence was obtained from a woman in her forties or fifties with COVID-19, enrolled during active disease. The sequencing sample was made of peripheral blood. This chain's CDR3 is CASSEGDLGSYEQYF. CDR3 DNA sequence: TGTGCCAGCAGTGAAGGGGACTTGGGGTCCTACGAGCAGTACTTC.